This T cell receptor (beta chain) was observed in a study of shared clonotypes between healthy human individuals. The donor population consisted of healthy HIV-negative adults with no recent acute infections or vaccinations. Adult Caucasians living in Nashville, Tennessee made up all of the donors. Both subsets, CD45RA+ naive and CD45RA-negative memory, were split from the CD4+ cells. V lost 3 bases, J lost 2 bases, and 5 bases lay in between. This CDR3 contains 12 residues. The V gene's germline CDR1 is PRHDT and CDR2 FYEKMQ (reference sequence). The assay ran at deep level. Using immunoSEQ multiplex PCR, the repertoire was profiled, and TCRdb retains in-frame clones only, with some absent. Of roughly 2.6 million clones in the sample, more than 90% are singletons; the top ten hold around 0.14%.

The chain is built from TRBV13 and TRBJ2-7; D is uncertain. Sequencing used naive CD4+ T cells sorted from blood. The subset denotes: CD45RA+ positively selected. The sequence was obtained from a man aged 18-30 years in good health. The CDR3 DNA sequence: TGTGCCAGCAGCTTTTTGGCCTACGAGCAGTACTTC. Its translation: CASSFLAYEQYF.